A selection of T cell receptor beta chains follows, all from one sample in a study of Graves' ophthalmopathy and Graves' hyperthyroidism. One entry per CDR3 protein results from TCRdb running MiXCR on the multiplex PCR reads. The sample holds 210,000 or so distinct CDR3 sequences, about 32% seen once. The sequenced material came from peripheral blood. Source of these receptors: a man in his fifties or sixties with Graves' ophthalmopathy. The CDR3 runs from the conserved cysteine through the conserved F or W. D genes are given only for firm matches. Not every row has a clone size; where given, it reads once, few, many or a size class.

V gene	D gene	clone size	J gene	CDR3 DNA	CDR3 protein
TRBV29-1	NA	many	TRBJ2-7	TGCAGCGTCGAAGCCTCGGGGTATGTGCAGTACTTC	CSVEASGYVQYF
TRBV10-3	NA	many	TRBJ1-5	TGTGCCATCAGCCTTGGGGATAGCAATCAGCCCCAGCATTTT	CAISLGDSNQPQHF
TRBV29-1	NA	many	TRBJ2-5	TGCAGCGTTCTTCCTTGGCTTCAAGAGACCCAGTACTTC	CSVLPWLQETQYF
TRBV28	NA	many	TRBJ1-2	TGTGCCAGCAGTTACCAGGGAGGAGGCTACACCTTC	CASSYQGGGYTF
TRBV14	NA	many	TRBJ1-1	TGTGCCAGCAGCCAAGATCGTCAGGGTGAGGCTTTCTTT	CASSQDRQGEAFF
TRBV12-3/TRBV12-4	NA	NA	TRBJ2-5	TGTGCCAGCAGTCCGCTAGCCAGGCGGGTGCAAGAGACCCAGTACTTC	CASSPLARRVQETQYF
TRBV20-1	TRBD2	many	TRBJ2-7	TGCAGTGCTGGAGGGACTAGCGGAAACTACGAGCAGTACTTC	CSAGGTSGNYEQYF
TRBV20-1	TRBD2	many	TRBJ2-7	TGCAGTGCTACCCTTAGCGGGAGTCCCTACGAGCAGTACTTC	CSATLSGSPYEQYF
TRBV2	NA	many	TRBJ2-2	TGTGCCAGCCTGGGGTGGAACACCGGGGAGCTGTTTTTT	CASLGWNTGELFF
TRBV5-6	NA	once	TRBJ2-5	TGTGCCAGCAGCTTGGTGAGGGCAGGAACAGAGACCCAGTACTTC	CASSLVRAGTETQYF
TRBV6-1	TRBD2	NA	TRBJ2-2	TGTGCCAGCAGCGGACTAGCGGGACTCACGAACACCGGGGAGCTGTTTTTT	CASSGLAGLTNTGELFF
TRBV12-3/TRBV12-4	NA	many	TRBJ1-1	TGTGCCAGCAGCAGATCGACTGAAGCTTTCTTT	CASSRSTEAFF
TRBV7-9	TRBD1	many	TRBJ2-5	TGTGCCAGCAGCTCGAGGACAGGGCCGGAGACCCAGTACTTC	CASSSRTGPETQYF
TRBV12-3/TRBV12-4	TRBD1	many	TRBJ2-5	TGTGCCAGCAGTTTAGTGACAGGGGGCCAAGAGACCCAGTACTTC	CASSLVTGGQETQYF
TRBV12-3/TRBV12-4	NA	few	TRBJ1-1	TGTGCCAGCATCCCAGGACAGAACACTGAAGCTTTCTTT	CASIPGQNTEAFF
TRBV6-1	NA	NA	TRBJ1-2	TGTGCCAGCAGTGGGGACGAGTACTATGGCTACACCTTC	CASSGDEYYGYTF
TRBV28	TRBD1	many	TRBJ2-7	TGTGCCAGCAGGTTCCGGGACAGCTCCTACGAGCAGTACTTC	CASRFRDSSYEQYF
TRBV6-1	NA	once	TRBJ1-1	TGTGCCGTGGGCTACTTGGAATCTGAAGCTTTCTTT	CAVGYLESEAFF
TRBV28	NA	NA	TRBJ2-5	TGTGCCAGCATGAGCCGGGACGGACAAGAGACCCAGTACTTC	CASMSRDGQETQYF
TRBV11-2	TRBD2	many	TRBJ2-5	TGTGCCAGCAGCTTAAAACGAAAGGCTAGCGGGAGGGAGACCCAGTACTTC	CASSLKRKASGRETQYF
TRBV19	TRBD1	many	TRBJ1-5	TGTGCCAGTAGTAACAGGGACAGGGAAATTAATCAGCCCCAGCATTTT	CASSNRDREINQPQHF
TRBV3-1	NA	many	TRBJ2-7	TGTGCCAGCAGCCAAGCAAGGAGCTCCTACGAGCAGTACTTC	CASSQARSSYEQYF